Listed below are T cell receptor beta chains from one sample, sequenced in a study of CD4+ T cells in melanoma. The repertoire was sequenced with immunoSEQ multiplex PCR; TCRdb's copy has only in-frame clones and lacks some. This sample yields roughly 10,000 clones, of which under 65% are seen a single time; 10% to 15% belongs to the top ten. The sample taken for sequencing was cells from a culture (not recorded whether cultured in vitro). Every receptor here comes from a human donor with melanoma. The CDR3 runs from the conserved cysteine through the conserved F or W. D genes are given only for firm matches. Size is omitted from some rows. Given values are once, few, many or a class for expanded clones.

NA TRBJ2-2 NA TRBV19 CASSANVAGRLPLTNTGELFF TGTGCCAGTAGTGCCAACGTCGCGGGGCGACTACCCTTGACGAACACCGGGGAGCTGTTTTTT
NA TRBJ1-2 few TRBV5-5 CASSFLSTPRSANYGYTF TGTGCCAGCAGCTTTCTCTCAACTCCCCGGTCGGCGAACTATGGCTACACCTTC
NA TRBJ1-1 NA TRBV5-8 CASRDWGNTEAFF TGTGCCAGCAGGGACTGGGGGAACACTGAAGCTTTCTTT
TRBD1 TRBJ2-7 NA TRBV2 CASRARTGGYEQYF TGTGCCAGCAGGGCCCGGACAGGGGGCTACGAGCAGTACTTC
TRBD1 TRBJ2-7 NA TRBV28 CASSSGQHYEQYF TGTGCCAGCAGTTCGGGACAGCACTACGAGCAGTACTTC
TRBD2 TRBJ2-7 NA TRBV7-9 CASSPRLTGGRYEQYF TGTGCCAGCAGCCCTAGATTAACGGGGGGTAGGTACGAGCAGTACTTC
NA TRBJ1-5 NA TRBV7-9 CASSQLLWGEQPQHF TGTGCCAGCAGCCAACTGCTCTGGGGGGAACAGCCCCAGCATTTT
NA TRBJ2-5 NA TRBV6-6 CASSYSPHTLQETQYF TGTGCCAGCAGTTACTCTCCTCACACCCTTCAAGAGACCCAGTACTTC
NA TRBJ1-1 few TRBV20-1 CSARTRVEAFF TGCAGTGCCCGGACCCGGGTTGAAGCTTTCTTT
NA TRBJ2-5 NA TRBV2 CASRKEGGAGLEQYF TGTGCCAGCAGAAAGGAGGGGGGAGCGGGGCTTGAACAGTACTTC
NA TRBJ2-3 NA TRBV10-3 CAISEPISMDNSDTQYF TGTGCCATCAGTGAGCCTATCTCCATGGATAACTCAGATACGCAGTATTTT
TRBD1 TRBJ1-6 once TRBV7-9 CASSRRGTTGVSDSPLHF TGTGCCAGCAGCCGGCGAGGGACGACAGGGGTTAGTGATTCACCCCTCCACTTT
TRBD2 TRBJ2-7 once TRBV4-2 CASSRNSGGNSYEQYF TGTGCCAGCAGCCGAAATAGCGGGGGCAACTCCTACGAGCAGTACTTC
TRBD2 TRBJ2-2 NA TRBV7-8 CASSSRGLAAPGELFF TGTGCCAGCAGCTCGCGGGGACTAGCGGCTCCCGGGGAGCTGTTTTTT
NA TRBJ2-6 few TRBV5-1 CASSLRTAGANVLTF TGCGCCAGCAGCTTGAGAACGGCTGGGGCCAACGTCCTGACTTTC
NA TRBJ2-5 NA TRBV18 CASSPPSQGMKTQYF TGTGCCAGCTCACCCCCATCTCAGGGGATGAAGACCCAGTACTTC
NA TRBJ2-1 NA TRBV30 CAWSRHHQQFF TGTGCCTGGAGTAGACACCATCAGCAGTTCTTC
TRBD1 TRBJ2-7 NA TRBV18 CASSHGTGRRGYEQYF TGTGCCAGCTCCCATGGGACAGGCCGACGGGGCTACGAGCAGTACTTC
NA TRBJ2-5 NA TRBV18 CASSLGQQETQYF TGTGCCAGCTCACTGGGACAACAAGAGACCCAGTACTTC
NA TRBJ1-2 NA TRBV2 CASSRQEFYGYTF TGTGCCAGCAGTAGACAGGAGTTCTATGGCTACACCTTC
TRBD1 TRBJ1-1 NA TRBV6-5 CASRGQGAEAFF TGTGCCAGCAGGGGACAGGGCGCTGAAGCTTTCTTT
NA TRBJ2-5 NA TRBV4-1 CASSQGFRQETQYF TGCGCCAGCAGCCAAGGTTTCAGGCAAGAGACCCAGTACTTC
NA TRBJ2-3 NA TRBV7-5 CARSFPTRGRTDTQYF TGTGCCAGAAGCTTTCCCACTAGGGGACGGACAGATACGCAGTATTTT
TRBD2 TRBJ2-3 NA TRBV14 CASSHFLGTSGAPYF TGTGCCAGCAGCCACTTCCTCGGGACTAGCGGGGCCCCGTATTTT
TRBD2 TRBJ2-4 NA TRBV2 CASSHPGLGGDIQYF TGTGCCAGCAGTCATCCGGGACTAGGGGGGGACATTCAGTACTTC
TRBD1 TRBJ1-2 NA TRBV9 CASRGQGEGGYTF TGTGCCAGCAGGGGACAGGGGGAAGGGGGCTACACCTTC
NA TRBJ1-2 NA TRBV14 CASSQDNRGYGYTF TGTGCCAGCAGCCAAGATAACCGGGGCTATGGCTACACCTTC
TRBD1 TRBJ1-6 once TRBV25-1 CASTGTGNNSPLHF TGTGCCAGCACTGGGACAGGAAATAATTCACCCCTCCACTTT
NA TRBJ1-2 NA TRBV11-2 CASSPYNRATNYGYTF TGTGCCAGCAGCCCCTACAACAGGGCTACTAACTATGGCTACACCTTC
TRBD1 TRBJ1-4 NA TRBV7-9 CASSFPQGALEKLFF TGTGCCAGCAGCTTCCCGCAGGGGGCGCTTGAAAAACTGTTTTTT